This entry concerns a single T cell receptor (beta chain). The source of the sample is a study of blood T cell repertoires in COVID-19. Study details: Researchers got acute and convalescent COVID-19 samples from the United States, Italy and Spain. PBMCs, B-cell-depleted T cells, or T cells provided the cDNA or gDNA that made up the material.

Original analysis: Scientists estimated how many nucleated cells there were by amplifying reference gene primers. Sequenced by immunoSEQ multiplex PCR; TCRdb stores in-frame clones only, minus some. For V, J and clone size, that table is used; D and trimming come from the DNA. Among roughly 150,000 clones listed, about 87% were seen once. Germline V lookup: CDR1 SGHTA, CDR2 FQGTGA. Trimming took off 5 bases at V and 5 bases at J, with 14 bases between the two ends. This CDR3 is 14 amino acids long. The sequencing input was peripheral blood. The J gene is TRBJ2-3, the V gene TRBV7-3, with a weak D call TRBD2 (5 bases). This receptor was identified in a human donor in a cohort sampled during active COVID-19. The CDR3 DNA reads TGTGCCAGCAGCCCCGCAGGTCGGGGAGATACGCAGTATTTT. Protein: CASSPAGRGDTQYF.